Shown below are 20 T cell receptor beta chains from a single sample sequenced in a study of cytomegalovirus exposure and HLA in healthy donors. The PCR made use of 60 Vbeta and 13 Jbeta primers. Repertoires were generated with immunoSEQ multiplex PCR, while TCRdb's copy carries only in-frame clones and drops some. The sample contains more than 95,000 clones, about three quarters of which appear only once. Sequencing was done on a sample of PBMCs. The origin of the receptors is a woman in her thirties in good health and CMV-seronegative.

This chain links TRBV29-1 with TRBJ2-7, with a weak D call TRBD1 (5 bases). CDR1 is SQVTM, CDR2 ANQGSEA, per germline. Trimming left V 2 bases short and J 2 bases short, with 10 bases between. The CDR3 has 13 amino acids. The CDR3: CSVELAGTYEQYF. DNA of the CDR3: TGCAGCGTTGAACTCGCAGGGACCTACGAGCAGTACTTC.

This clone was picked up one time. The CDR3 DNA reads as TGCAGCGTTTCACAGGGGGCAGGTAATTCACCCCTCCACTTT. Translating it yields CSVSQGAGNSPLHF. The chain combines TRBV29-1 with TRBJ1-6; 9 bases are a match to TRBD1. The ends lost 5 bases at V and 6 bases at J; junction bases unmatched: 5. The germline V gene has CDR1 SQVTM and CDR2 ANQGSEA. This CDR3 has 14 residues.

V usage is TRBV5-1 and J usage is TRBJ2-7, with TRBD2 matching 7 bases. The CDR3 loop spans 14 amino acids. Germline CDR1 reads SGHRS; CDR2 reads YFSETQ. J lost 0 bases, V lost 4 bases, and 4 bases had no gene match. The DNA for the CDR3 is TGCGCCAGCAGCCACGGGACTAACTCCTACGAGCAGTACTTC. This translates into CASSHGTNSYEQYF.

V usage is TRBV7-2 and J usage is TRBJ2-7; D is unresolved. The CDR3 runs 12 residues. Trimming removed 5 bases from V and 4 bases from J, with 9 bases in between. CDR1 SGHTA and CDR2 FQGNSA come from the germline V gene. The CDR3 DNA is TGTGCCAGCAGCCTCGACTGGTACGAGCAGTACTTC. It translates to CASSLDWYEQYF. Together with reference TRBV7-2 and TRBJ2-7, the CDR3 gives the full variable domain: GAGVSQSPSNKVTEKGKDVELRCDPISGHTALYWYRQSLGQGLEFLIYFQGNSAPDKSGLPSDRFSAERTGGSVSTLTIQRTQQEDSAVYLCASSLDWYEQYFGPGTRLTVT.

V gene TRBV10-1 combines with J gene TRBJ2-3; D possibly corresponds to TRBD1 (6 bases). The CDR3 has 16 residues. The ends were cut back, 1 base at V and 1 base at J, with 12 bases in the middle. The germline V gene has CDR1 WNHNN and CDR2 SYGVQD (reference sequence). CDR3 sequence reads: CASSEFFGGRTDTQYF. The CDR3 DNA reads TGCGCCAGCAGTGAGTTTTTTGGGGGCCGCACAGATACGCAGTATTTT.

The J gene is TRBJ1-2, the V gene TRBV19; 9 bases map to TRBD1. The ends lost 6 bases at V and 4 bases at J; junction bases unmatched: 9. CDR1 and CDR2 from the germline V gene are LNHDA and SQIVND (reference sequence). The CDR3 consists of 15 residues. The DNA of the CDR3 is TGTGCCAGTAGCGGAGGGGGACAGGGATCCTATGGCTACACCTTC. Its protein is CASSGGGQGSYGYTF.

This chain connects TRBV12-1 to TRBJ2-1; the table's D call of TRBD2 was not tested on the DNA. TRBV12-1 is flagged as a pseudogene. This CDR3 comprises 17 residues. The CDR3 DNA follows: TGTGCCAGCAGCCCCCGGGGTAGCGGCCTGGACTACAATGAGCAGTTCTTC. This gives the protein CASSPRGSGLDYNEQFF.

This chain connects TRBV5-1 to TRBJ1-2; D is undetermined. This CDR3 region has 15 residues. Germline V CDR1 and CDR2: SGHRS, YFSETQ. V lost 1 base, J lost 5 bases, and 15 bases lay in between. Written as DNA, the CDR3 is TGCGCCAGCAGCTTGATGGGCAGGAACTTTTATGGCTACACCTTC. Protein product: CASSLMGRNFYGYTF.

This chain joins TRBV12-5 and TRBJ1-1, with 8 bases that match TRBD1. J gave up 5 bases and V 1 base, and 9 bases lay outside the gene matches. Per germline, CDR1 LGHNT and CDR2 FRNRAP. The CDR3 consists of 16 residues. CDR3 residues: CASGLGHTGGDTEAFF. The CDR3 DNA sequence: TGTGCTAGTGGTTTGGGTCATACAGGGGGAGATACTGAAGCTTTCTTT.

This chain connects TRBV5-1 to TRBJ2-7; D is perhaps TRBD1 (6 bases). Per the germline V gene, CDR1 is SGHRS and CDR2 is YFSETQ. V was cut by 4 bases and J by 2 bases, with 10 bases left in between. The CDR3 is 13 amino acids. CDR3 coding DNA: TGCGCCAGCAGCAAAGGACAGACCTACGAGCAGTACTTC. It codes for CASSKGQTYEQYF.

V usage is TRBV19 and J usage is TRBJ2-1; D not certain. Germline values: CDR1 LNHDA, CDR2 SQIVND (reference sequence). This CDR3 has 16 residues. V was shortened by 6 bases and J by 2 bases, with 17 bases between the two germline ends. The CDR3 region is CASRPNSPQTYNEQFF. CDR3 nucleotide sequence: TGTGCCAGTAGACCCAACAGCCCGCAAACCTACAATGAGCAGTTCTTC.

The chain links TRBV27 to TRBJ2-1; D may be TRBD1 (5 bases). The CDR3 is 14 amino acids. The V gene lost 7 bases and the J gene lost 3 bases, with 13 bases spanning the gap. The germline CDR1 and CDR2 sequences are MNHEY and SMNVEV (reference sequence). The CDR3 DNA is TGTGCCAGCAAGGGGCTAGGCGGCTACAATGAGCAGTTCTTC. This gives the protein CASKGLGGYNEQFF.

The V gene is TRBV19, the J gene TRBJ1-5; 10 bases fit TRBD1. Germline CDR1 and CDR2: LNHDA and SQIVND (reference sequence). The CDR3 sequence is 17 residues long. Trimming removed 1 base from V and 0 bases from J; junction bases left unmatched: 3. CDR3 coding DNA: TGTGCCAGTAGTATAGTGACAGGGGGCTTTAGCAATCAGCCCCAGCATTTT. Translating gives CASSIVTGGFSNQPQHF.

This clone was counted only a few times. The chain is built from TRBV11-3 and TRBJ2-1; 10 nucleotides match TRBD1. The V segment lost 1 base and the J segment 6 bases; nucleotides outside the gene matches: 6. Germline CDR1 is SGHNT and CDR2 is YENEEA. This CDR3 region has 16 residues. CDR3 in amino acids: CASSLGGTGVSNEQFF. For the CDR3, the DNA is TGTGCCAGCAGCTTAGGCGGGACAGGGGTTTCCAATGAGCAGTTCTTC.

The chain joins TRBV5-1 to TRBJ1-1; 8 bases line up with TRBD1. The V segment lost 3 bases and the J segment 5 bases; nucleotides outside the gene matches: 9. Germline lookup yields CDR1 SGHRS and CDR2 YFSETQ. This CDR3 is 15 amino acids long. This chain's CDR3 is CASSWTTGDWTEAFF. The CDR3 DNA reads as TGCGCCAGCAGCTGGACGACAGGGGATTGGACTGAAGCTTTCTTT.

The V and J genes are TRBV4-1 and TRBJ1-5; the D is unclear. Germline V lookup: CDR1 MGHRA, CDR2 YSYEKL. The CDR3 spans 18 residues. The ends were cut back, 4 bases at V and 3 bases at J, with 22 bases in the middle. This chain's CDR3 is CASSRSKGAGRDNQPQHF. CDR3 bases: TGCGCCAGCAGCCGATCAAAGGGTGCGGGAAGGGACAATCAGCCCCAGCATTTT.

This chain joins TRBV25-1 and TRBJ2-2; the D gene is possibly TRBD2 (6 bases). With 11 bases removed from V and 3 bases from J, the gap between germline ends came to 16 bases. Germline V gene data show CDR1 as MGHDK and CDR2 as SYGVNS. The CDR3 runs 14 residues. The CDR3 reads CASRRGADTGELFF. The CDR3 coding sequence is TGTGCCTCCAGGCGGGGAGCGGACACCGGGGAGCTGTTTTTT.

V and J are TRBV7-2 and TRBJ2-2, with a tentative D call TRBD2 (5 bases). Trimming stripped 2 bases from V and 6 bases from J, with 13 bases between. Looked up from germline, CDR1 is SGHTA and CDR2 is FQGNSA. The CDR3 consists of 15 residues. The CDR3 region has the DNA TGTGCCAGCAGCTTACGAAGCCTAGCCTCCGGGGAGCTGTTTTTT. Translated: CASSLRSLASGELFF.

V is TRBV11-1 and J is TRBJ2-3; 7 bases line up with TRBD2. The V gene's germline CDR1 is SGHAT and CDR2 FQDESV (reference sequence). The CDR3 consists of 16 residues. The V gene end was trimmed by 4 bases and the J gene end by 2 bases; junction bases not matched to a gene: 9. CDR3 bases: TGTGCCAGCAGCTCCATGGGCGGGAGAATCACAGATACGCAGTATTTT. It encodes CASSSMGGRITDTQYF.

The gene calls are TRBV19 and TRBJ2-7; TRBD1 might be the D (8 bases). Trimming stripped 5 bases from V and 1 base from J, with 15 bases between. The germline CDR1 and CDR2 sequences are LNHDA and SQIVND (reference sequence). CDR3 length: 15 residues. This chain's CDR3 is CASSSTGGGSYEQYF. The CDR3 nucleotides read TGTGCCAGTAGTTCTACAGGGGGGGGATCCTACGAGCAGTACTTC.